This T cell receptor (beta chain) is drawn from a study of blood T cell repertoires in COVID-19. The wider study: Both acute and convalescent COVID-19 samples were obtained from the United States, Italy and Spain. The analysed material was cDNA or gDNA that came from T cells, B-cell-depleted T cells, or PBMCs.

Original handling: The assay estimated nucleated cells by amplifying reference gene primers. Clones were sequenced by immunoSEQ multiplex PCR, and TCRdb holds only the in-frame ones, with some missing. V and J calls plus clone size are reproduced from that table; the DNA served to infer D and trimming. This table holds over 45,000 clones, roughly 70% found once. There are 13 residues in the CDR3. Germline CDR1 reads MDHEN; CDR2 reads SYDVKM. The V segment lost 6 bases and the J segment 4 bases; nucleotides outside the gene matches: 5. The sample was peripheral blood. This TCR was sampled from a woman between 45 and 60 years old with active or convalescent COVID-19. The chain uses TRBV28 and TRBJ1-2; TRBD1 aligns across 7 bases. DNA of the CDR3: TGTGCCAGCAGCGGGGACAGTCTCTATGGCTACACCTTC. Amino acids: CASSGDSLYGYTF.